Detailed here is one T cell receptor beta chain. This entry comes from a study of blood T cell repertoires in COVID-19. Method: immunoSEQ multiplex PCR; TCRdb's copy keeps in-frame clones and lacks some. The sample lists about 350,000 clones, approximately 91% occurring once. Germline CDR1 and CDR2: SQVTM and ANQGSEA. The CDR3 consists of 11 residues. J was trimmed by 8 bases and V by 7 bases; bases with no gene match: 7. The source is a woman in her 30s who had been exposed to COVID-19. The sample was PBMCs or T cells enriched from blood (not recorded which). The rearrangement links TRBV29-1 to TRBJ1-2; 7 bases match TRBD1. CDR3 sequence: CSALSRGGYTF. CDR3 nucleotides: TGCAGCGCCCTCTCCAGGGGGGGCTACACCTTC. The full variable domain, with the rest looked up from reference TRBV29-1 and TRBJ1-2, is SAVISQKPSRDICQRGTSLTIQCQVDSQVTMMFWYRQQPGQSLTLIATANQGSEATYESGFVIDKFPISRPNLTFSTLTVSNMSPEDSSIYLCSALSRGGYTFGSGTRLTVV.